Each of the 8 T cell receptor beta chains below was sequenced from the same sample in a study of blood T cell repertoires in COVID-19 (dated by TCRdb to the early 2020s). Library preparation employed the immunoSEQ multiplex PCR assay. The table was pulled from immuneACCESS by TCRdb, which kept in-frame rearrangements only. Such tables lose some clones; where checked, under half of the loss comes from unresolved V genes, and the rest has no known cause. Recorded for this sample are about 58,000 clones; 75% to 90% of them occurred a single time. Roughly 8.4% of the sample rests with the top ten. The specimen sequenced was peripheral blood. The receptors stem from a woman in her 70s with active COVID-19.

The chain recombines TRBV6-6 with TRBJ1-2, with 7 bases that match TRBD1. CDR1 and CDR2 from the germline V gene are MNHNY and SVGAGI (reference sequence). CDR3 length equals 14 residues. J lost 5 bases, V lost 8 bases, and 11 bases had no gene match. The CDR3 DNA follows: TGTGCCAGCGCCCCCGGGACAGTTTTTTATGGCTACACCTTC. Amino acid sequence: CASAPGTVFYGYTF.

This clone showed up just a few times. CDR3 DNA sequence: TGTGCCTGGAACAGGGGGCGTTACGAGCAGTACTTC. It yields the protein CAWNRGRYEQYF. The rearrangement links TRBV30 to TRBJ2-7, with 9 bases aligning to TRBD1. V lost 4 bases, J lost 4 bases, and 2 bases stayed unmatched. From germline, CDR1 is GTSNPN and CDR2 SVGIG (reference sequence). This CDR3 comprises 12 residues.

The chain joins TRBV7-9 to TRBJ2-1, with D perhaps matching TRBD2 (6 bases). The CDR3 spans 13 residues. From germline, CDR1 is SEHNR and CDR2 FQNEAQ (reference sequence). V lost 2 bases, J lost 9 bases, and 11 bases lay in between. The CDR3 protein is CASSLRTKREQFF. The CDR3 DNA is TGTGCCAGCAGCTTAAGGACTAAACGTGAGCAGTTCTTC.

V and J are TRBV3-1 (or the pseudogene TRBV3-2) and TRBJ2-1, with 8 bases matching TRBD2. V lost 4 bases, J lost 7 bases, and 15 bases stayed unmatched. The V gene's germline CDR1 is LGHDT and CDR2 YNNKEL (reference sequence). The length of the CDR3 is 17 residues. In DNA, the CDR3 is TGTGCCAGCAGCCTCCGGGTGGCGGGAGGCGTGATAAATGAGCAGTTCTTC. Protein product: CASSLRVAGGVINEQFF.

The V and J genes are TRBV4-1 and TRBJ2-3; 11 positions agree with TRBD2. This CDR3 has 17 residues. The ends lost 1 base at V and 2 bases at J; junction bases unmatched: 5. Germline V gene data show CDR1 as MGHRA and CDR2 as YSYEKL. The CDR3 protein is CASSQVIAGGYTDTQYF. The CDR3 DNA reads TGCGCCAGCAGCCAAGTCATAGCGGGAGGGTACACAGATACGCAGTATTTT.

As for this clone: Relative to the germline gene, one junction end is altered; a read error may explain this. The chain couples TRBV6-1 to TRBJ2-7; 7 nucleotides line up with TRBD1. Germline assignment: CDR1 MNHNS and CDR2 SASEGT. The CDR3 loop spans 15 amino acids. The CDR3 sequence: CASREEGQYSYEQYF. As DNA, the CDR3 is TGTGCCAGCAGGGAAGAGGGACAGTACTCCTACGAGCAGTACTTC.

The rearrangement uses TRBV19 and TRBJ1-3, with 7 positions matching TRBD1. The ends lost 7 bases at V and 3 bases at J; junction bases unmatched: 6. The CDR3 length is 14 residues. CDR1 LNHDA and CDR2 SQIVND come from the germline V gene (reference sequence). The CDR3 DNA follows: TGTGCCAGTACGGGACAGTCACTTGGAAACACCATATATTTT. Translated, it gives CASTGQSLGNTIYF.

The chain has TRBV24-1 and TRBJ1-5; TRBD1 agrees at 8 bases. The CDR3 has 19 residues. J gave up 0 bases and V 7 bases, and 16 bases lay outside the gene matches. CDR1 is KGHDR, CDR2 SFDVKD, per germline. In nucleotides, the CDR3 is TGTGCCACCAGCGATCCCAAACAGGGGGGAATCTATAGCAATCAGCCCCAGCATTTT. This sequence encodes CATSDPKQGGIYSNQPQHF.